Listed below are T cell receptor beta chains from one sample, sequenced in a study of T cells in Graves' hyperthyroidism and ophthalmopathy. TCRdb re-analysed the multiplex PCR reads in MiXCR, keeping a single row per CDR3 protein. The repertoire holds 310,000 or so distinct CDR3 sequences, about a sixth seen once, with roughly 53% in the top ten. The sequenced material came from blood. The receptors shown here come from a woman aged 60 to 75 with Graves' ophthalmopathy. Each CDR3 is given with its conserved first and last residue. The D gene is left open where the match is weak. Where a row states a size, it is once, few, many or the class of an expanded clone; other rows omit it.

d_call clone_size j_call v_call cdr3_aa cdr3_nt
TRBD1 many TRBJ2-7 TRBV20-1 CSVVGQGTYEQYF TGCAGTGTTGTGGGACAGGGTACCTACGAGCAGTACTTC
TRBD2 many TRBJ2-7 TRBV3-1 CASSQALPLAGESYEQYF TGTGCCAGCAGCCAAGCCCTTCCACTAGCGGGAGAGTCCTACGAGCAGTACTTC
TRBD2 - TRBJ2-3 TRBV5-6 CASSVGGVWTSTDTQYF TGTGCCAGCAGCGTGGGGGGGGTATGGACTAGCACAGATACGCAGTATTTT
- many TRBJ2-2 TRBV7-2 CASSRQATGELFF TGTGCCAGCAGCCGACAGGCCACCGGGGAGCTGTTTTTT
TRBD2 many TRBJ2-7 TRBV5-6 CASSLIAGDLEQYF TGTGCCAGCAGCTTGATCGCGGGAGATCTCGAGCAGTACTTC
- many TRBJ2-5 TRBV12-3/TRBV12-4 CASSLGFSETQYF TGTGCCAGCAGCCTAGGCTTTTCGGAGACCCAGTACTTC
- few TRBJ2-5 TRBV27 CASSRTLGRPSGRETQYF TGTGCCAGCAGTCGAACCTTGGGTCGGCCAAGTGGACGGGAGACCCAGTACTTC
- - TRBJ1-5 TRBV4-2 CASSQKGGHALQPQHF TGTGCCAGCAGCCAAAAGGGGGGTCACGCATTGCAGCCCCAGCATTTT
- few TRBJ2-7 TRBV5-1 CASSFLDEQYF TGCGCCAGCAGCTTTCTCGACGAGCAGTACTTC
TRBD2 - TRBJ2-5 TRBV27 CASRPNRLAGVIRGETQYF TGTGCCAGCAGACCGAACAGACTAGCGGGAGTAATTCGGGGGGAGACCCAGTACTTC
TRBD1 - TRBJ2-5 TRBV14 CASSPTGSSPLKYF TGTGCCAGCAGCCCGACAGGGAGTAGCCCCCTTAAGTACTTC